Listed here are 21 T cell receptor beta chains from one sample, sequenced in a study of tumor-infiltrating lymphocytes in primary liver carcinoma. Constant-region priming of roughly 490 ng total RNA yielded TCR beta cDNA. Library construction for TCR beta comprised three nested multiplex PCR rounds performed with slightly modified ARM-PCR. TRBV1-TRBV30 forward primers paired with a C-beta reverse primer were used in the first two PCR rounds, which ran about 11 cycles each. A single record per CDR3 protein comes from TCRdb applying MiXCR to the multiplex PCR reads. Altogether hundreds of thousands of distinct CDR3 sequences are present, 65% being singletons, with the ten largest covering roughly 9%. Researchers drew blood RNA from unsorted whole blood and extracted germline DNA as well. The sequencing sample was made of peripheral blood. These receptors originate from a man aged 40-55 years with primary liver carcinoma and hepatitis B virus infection.

Comments on this clonotype: Since a much larger clone is just one base distant, this may be a read error. The chain has TRBV6-2 or TRBV6-3 and TRBJ1-5; 8 positions agree with TRBD1. V was pared by 6 bases and J by 5 bases, with 3 bases of the junction left unmatched. CDR1 and CDR2 from the germline V gene are MNHEY and SVGEGT. This CDR3 has 13 amino acids. DNA for the CDR3: TGTGCCAGCAGGGGGACAGGCTATCAGCCCCAGCATTTT. This codes for CASRGTGYQPQHF.

Many counts were recorded for this clonotype. The rearrangement uses TRBV4-3 and TRBJ1-2; unclear D gene. Trimming removed 0 bases from V and 7 bases from J, with 15 bases in between. There are 15 residues in the CDR3. Germline V gene sequence: CDR1 LGHNA, CDR2 YSLEER. This chain's CDR3 is CASSQEGQRASGYTF. CDR3 in DNA: TGCGCCAGCAGCCAAGAAGGGCAGAGGGCAAGTGGCTACACCTTC.

Only a few counts were recorded for this clonotype. The chain employs TRBV11-2 and TRBJ2-7; D perhaps matches TRBD1 (5 bases). CDR3 size: 14 residues. CDR1 is SGHAT, CDR2 FQNNGV, per germline. V shed 5 bases and J shed 4 bases, with 15 bases lying between them. This CDR3 reads CASSSLKGHYEQYF. The DNA for the CDR3 is TGTGCCAGCAGCAGCCTAAAGGGGCATTACGAGCAGTACTTC.

V and J are TRBV11-1 and TRBJ1-3; D not certain. This CDR3 comprises 15 residues. Germline loops: CDR1 SGHAT, CDR2 FQDESV (reference sequence). This CDR3 reads CVNSSTRDHGNTIYF. As DNA, the CDR3 is TGTGTCAACAGCTCGACCCGTGATCATGGAAACACCATATATTTT.

Regarding this clonotype: This may come from a read error, since a much larger clone is one base off. It is likely a read error, because the conserved phenylalanine at the end of the CDR3 is missing. The rearrangement links TRBV10-2 to TRBJ2-1, with 9 bases that match TRBD2. The CDR3 extends over 14 amino acids. Germline loops: CDR1 WSHSY, CDR2 SAAADI. With V trimmed by 4 bases and J by 7 bases, 5 bases remained unmatched. The CDR3 DNA is TGCGCCAGCAGTGGGACTAGCGCGGGGAATGAGCAGTTCCTC. Translated: CASSGTSAGNEQFL.

On this clonotype: A much bigger clone sits one base away, suggesting this may be a read error. The CDR3 protein is CASSEFEGATEAFF. The DNA for the CDR3 is TGTGCCAGCAGTGAATTTGAGGGGGCAACTGAAGCTTTCTTT. The V gene is TRBV6-1, the J gene TRBJ1-1; 7 bases fit TRBD1. CDR1 is MNHNS, CDR2 SASEGT, per germline. Unmatched junction bases numbered 5, after V lost 2 bases and J lost 5 bases. This CDR3 contains 14 residues.

Worth noting for this clonotype: Relative to the germline gene, one junction end is altered; a read error may explain this. This CDR3 reads CASSYQTGLVTEALF. CDR3 bases: TGTGCCAGCAGTTACCAGACAGGGTTGGTCACTGAAGCTCTCTTT. V gene TRBV6-1 combines with J gene TRBJ1-1; TRBD1 matches at 7 bases. This CDR3 contains 15 residues. The germline CDR1 and CDR2 sequences are MNHNS and SASEGT.

Ten or more counts support this clonotype. The chain is built from TRBV29-1 and TRBJ2-2; D is unclear. Germline CDR1 reads SQVTM; CDR2 reads ANQGSEA. The CDR3 length is 16 residues. V was cut by 1 base and J by 3 bases, with 15 bases left in between. CDR3 residues: CSVEAPGRAYTGELFF. The CDR3 nucleotides are TGCAGCGTTGAAGCCCCGGGCCGAGCCTACACCGGGGAGCTGTTTTTT.

The chain combines TRBV6-5 with TRBJ1-2; 7 bases agree with TRBD1. Germline CDR1 MNHEY, CDR2 SVGAGI. The V gene end was trimmed by 8 bases and the J gene end by 7 bases; junction bases not matched to a gene: 10. This CDR3 region has 13 residues. The CDR3 loop is CASSARGGSGYTF. The CDR3 nucleotides read TGTGCCAGCTCAGCGCGAGGGGGCTCTGGCTACACCTTC.

This clonotype was detected many times. The chain carries TRBV6-5 and TRBJ2-3; perhaps TRBD1 as D (6 bases). Deletions cut 1 base from V and 6 bases from J, with 20 bases between. Germline assignment: CDR1 MNHEY and CDR2 SVGAGI. The CDR3 totals 17 residues. CDR3 sequence reads: CASSYFLSQRQGDTQYF. For the CDR3, the DNA is TGTGCCAGCAGTTACTTCCTATCACAGCGCCAGGGGGATACGCAGTATTTT.

A note on this clonotype: A much larger clonotype is one base distant, so this may be a read error. Lacking the conserved final phenylalanine or tryptophan, this CDR3 likely reflects a read error. The V gene is TRBV6-2 or TRBV6-3, the J gene TRBJ2-3; D might be TRBD2 (6 bases). CDR3 length: 16 residues. CDR1 and CDR2 from the germline V gene are MNHEY and SVGEGT. Between the trimmed V and J ends, which lost 2 bases and 3 bases, there was a span of 15 bases. CDR3 DNA sequence: TGTGCCAGCAGTTACCGGGGACGGGAGAGGACAGATACGCAGTATTCT. This codes for CASSYRGRERTDTQYS.

Many counts were recorded for this clonotype. The chain couples TRBV4-1 to TRBJ2-3, with D maybe TRBD2 (6 bases). The CDR3 extends over 16 amino acids. V lost 3 bases, J lost 2 bases, and 15 bases lay in between. CDR1 and CDR2 from the germline V gene are MGHRA and YSYEKL. This CDR3 reads CASSHWGAGTTDTQYF. CDR3 coding DNA: TGCGCCAGCAGCCATTGGGGTGCGGGGACCACAGATACGCAGTATTTT.

To note about this clonotype: Given a much more abundant clone one base away, this may be a read error. The rearrangement links TRBV10-3 to TRBJ1-4; D perhaps matches TRBD1 (6 bases). This CDR3 has 15 residues. The V gene lost 8 bases and the J gene lost 0 bases, with 13 bases spanning the gap. CDR1 and CDR2 from the germline V gene are ENHRY and SYGVKD. CDR3 in DNA: TGTGCCATCTCGAAAGGGGGTACAACTAATGAAAAACTGTTTTTT. Translation: CAISKGGTTNEKLFF.

V is TRBV4-2 and J is TRBJ2-3, with TRBD2 matching over 11 bases. There are 19 residues in the CDR3. V was pared by 4 bases and J by 15 bases, with 27 bases of the junction left unmatched. The germline V gene encodes CDR1 LGHNA and CDR2 YNFKEQ. The CDR3 loop reads CASSPTSTSSGRYTDTHYF. CDR3 DNA sequence: TGTGCCAGCAGCCCGACCTCTACCTCTAGCGGGAGGTACACAGATACACATTATTTT.

Worth noting for this clonotype: At one of its ends the junction is not consistent with the germline gene, which may arise from a read error. V and J are TRBV4-3 and TRBJ1-1; D gene uncertain. This CDR3 is built from 15 residues. Germline V gene sequence: CDR1 LGHNA, CDR2 YSLEER. CDR3 nucleotide sequence: TGCGCCAGCAGCCAAAGATGGGAGCAGAACACTGAAGTTTTCTTT. It codes for CASSQRWEQNTEVFF.

About this clonotype: One junction end does not reproduce the germline sequence, and a read error may be involved. This chain uses TRBV5-1 with TRBJ2-7; TRBD1 matches 8 bases. The germline V gene has CDR1 SGHRS and CDR2 YFSETQ. The CDR3 length is 15 residues. CDR3: CASSLDQGAPYEQCF. For the CDR3, the DNA is TGCGCCAGCAGCTTGGATCAGGGGGCACCCTACGAGCAGTGCTTC.

Notes on this clonotype: This clone may be a read error of a much larger clone one base away. The V and J genes are TRBV29-1 and TRBJ2-5; 11 nucleotides agree with TRBD2. V shed 4 bases, J shed 5 bases, and the junction held 9 bases outside the gene matches. The germline V gene has CDR1 SQVTM and CDR2 ANQGSEA. The CDR3 runs 15 residues. The chain's CDR3 is CSVGLLAGVRETQYF. The DNA for the CDR3 is TGCAGCGTTGGTTTACTAGCGGGAGTTCGTGAGACCCAGTACTTC.

A note on this clonotype: A junction end diverges from the germline sequence, so it may reflect a read error. The chain links TRBV6-6 to TRBJ2-1; the D call may be TRBD1 or TRBD2 (7 bases each). Germline CDR1 reads MNHNY; CDR2 reads SVGAGI (reference sequence). The CDR3 has 18 residues. The CDR3 loop is CASNYLGGSRGGYNVQFF. DNA of the CDR3: TGTGCCAGCAATTACCTAGGAGGTAGCAGGGGGGGCTACAATGTGCAGTTCTTC.

V gene TRBV7-2 combines with J gene TRBJ2-3, with D tentatively TRBD2 (7 bases). The germline V and J ends were trimmed by 0 bases and 4 bases, with 17 bases remaining between them. This CDR3 has 17 residues. Germline V CDR1 and CDR2: SGHTA, FQGNSA. CDR3 in DNA: TGTGCCAGCAGCTTAGCGGGGGGCGGGAGTTGGGCAGATACGCAGTATTTT. Residues: CASSLAGGGSWADTQYF.

This clonotype was recorded at least ten times. This chain joins TRBV11-2 and TRBJ2-2; 7 nucleotides align to TRBD1. The CDR3 runs to 15 residues. V trimming: 5 bases; J trimming: 1 base; junction bases outside the gene matches: 4. Germline V gene lookup returns CDR1 SGHAT and CDR2 FQNNGV. The CDR3 loop reads CASSLGQRNTGELFF. In nucleotides, the CDR3 is TGTGCCAGCAGCCTGGGACAGAGGAACACCGGGGAGCTGTTTTTT.

A word on this clonotype: A much larger clone is a single base away; this may be a read error. CDR3 protein: CASSYYGKGEQYF. The CDR3 nucleotides are TGTGCCAGCAGTTACTATGGGAAGGGCGAGCAGTACTTC. The chain combines TRBV6-6 with TRBJ2-7; D unclear. Trimming cost V 1 base and J 6 bases, with 10 bases left between them. Germline V CDR1 and CDR2: MNHNY, SVGAGI (reference sequence). There are 13 residues in the CDR3.